Sequencing of this TCR beta chain was carried out in a study of cytomegalovirus exposure and HLA in healthy donors (dated by TCRdb to 2016 to 2017). Regarding the complete study: An earlier analysis of some 620 of the donors reported about 280 Gb of sequence data and about 120 million unique TCR beta sequences obtained from around 180 million T cells. Rather than drawing on any new phenotypic data, the later analysis identified candidate immune exposures from TCR beta sequences and the way those sequences occurred across donors. In a later analysis, previously published TCR beta repertoires from 666 donors were re-analyzed and high-resolution HLA genotyping was added so that TCR occurrence patterns could be studied. On average, around 240,000 unique TCR beta nucleotide sequences were sequenced per donor among 398 genotyped donors of the cohort, with roughly 18% of those sequences being non-productive. The study aimed to test whether signatures of past pathogen exposure could be identified by cataloging public T cell receptors. Using immunosequencing, the study profiled T cell repertoires from 500 to 800 subjects and related those repertoires to cytomegalovirus serostatus. A few DR-DQ haplotypes were treated as single units for association and clustering because of strong linkage in the cohort. Typing coverage varied by locus: roughly 629-630 donors for A, B, C, DRB1 and DQB1; 522 for DQA1; 600 to 610 for DPA1; 450 to 480 for DPB1. In addition to the first cohort of roughly 670 subjects, a separate validation cohort of 130 or so different subjects was used. Donor age, sex, ethnicity and CMV serostatus were compiled together with the repertoire data. An early release that covered approximately 600 HLA-typed donors contained around 330 gigabases of sequencing data and some 87 million unique TCR sequences. Of the roughly 400 genotyped donors, less than 90% were placed in the genetic ancestry cluster associated with self-reported Caucasian donors. An earlier analysis of approximately 630 of the donors applied high-throughput TCR beta sequencing to assess whether each TCR beta V gene segment acted as functional or pseudogenic. All discovery cohort repertoires had been generated using a single sequencing platform. Both class I and class II loci were covered by HLA typing, at four-digit resolution. To predict cytomegalovirus infection status, the study brought together high-throughput TCR immunosequencing, statistical association of individual TCRs with disease status, and machine learning. In a later genetic analysis, genome-wide SNP genotypes for about 55% of the 666 donors were used, and that subset was treated as a discovery cohort.

In total, 500 to 700 healthy bone marrow donors made up the cohort. Cohort members were all nominally healthy when sampled, although unrecorded immune exposures were likely present. The donor was CMV seronegative and was included in the group of 352 seronegative cohort members. A peripheral blood sample was collected from each donor, and TCR beta sequencing was performed on peripheral blood mononuclear cells. The Qiagen DNeasy Blood Extraction Kit was used to extract genomic DNA from the blood cell samples. Points on this clone: Its antigen is unknown. Nothing much larger sits one base from this clone, and base qualities are not available.

Beyond this particular receptor, the publication reports: A group of highly shared sequence variants was considered likely to be a technical artifact of the sequencing pipeline. A total of 150 or so TCR beta chains were listed by the study as associated with cytomegalovirus. At a false discovery rate of 0.05, a later analysis linked under 20,000 TCR beta sequences to specific HLA alleles. Cytomegalovirus status was reported to be diagnosed by the classifier with high specificity and sensitivity in both the original and validation cohorts. A further reported finding was that TCR beta sequences accurately predicted the HLA-A and HLA-B alleles for most subjects in the first cohort. In vitro tests confirmed that a few of the cytomegalovirus-associated TCR beta chains recognize cytomegalovirus antigens. The only immune exposure information available for the cohort was CMV serostatus. A later genetic analysis associated a missense DCLRE1C variant with V-gene and J-gene trimming of TCR beta chains, and an independent cohort replicated the association. In a later analysis, most CMV-associated TCR beta chains were found to appear HLA-restricted, with HLA associations seemingly driven largely by CMV exposure. The authors suggested that the approach could potentially be extended to other disease states and immunological phenotypes. While some public TCRs were present in many individuals, most TCR sequences turned up only very rarely across donors. Because some donors lacked HLA typing at each locus, the association tests relied only on the typed subset. Because the 87-base-pair reads could not distinguish some IMGT-functional V segments, including TRBV6-2 and TRBV6-3, those segments were excluded. Correlated functional status among segregating V segments might be attributable to linkage disequilibrium, but an unknown experimental factor could not be ruled out. Strong co-occurrence of HLA alleles, especially DR and DQ, made assigning TCR associations to individual alleles difficult. Compared with the approximately 670-donor mean, donors in an Asian-associated ancestry cluster had fewer N-insertions in productive TCRs, according to a later genetic analysis. In an earlier analysis of under 600 of the donors, most TCR beta V segments were observed in productive rearrangements about 90% or about 30% of the time, broadly matching IMGT annotations. Because counts were too low, seventeen rarely observed V segments, including chromosome 9 orphons, were excluded from the earlier analysis of several hundred of the donors. Compared with equally common non-associated chains, HLA-associated TCR beta chains in a later analysis were more clonally expanded and had lower generation probabilities. Roughly uniform sequencing depth across donors was assumed in presence/absence analyses, although this assumption may not hold. In a later analysis, the rate of TCR association differed among HLA loci, with DRB1 alleles having the most associated TCRs and HLA-C alleles having the fewest. In this cohort, only TCR beta chains were sequenced, and detectable features were limited by the absence of alpha or paired-chain data. According to a later analysis, parvovirus B19, influenza, CMV and Epstein-Barr virus appeared linked to several top co-occurrence clusters.

V is pared back by 0 bases and J by 6 bases, with 12 bases lying between the germline termini. Taken from the germline V gene, the CDR1 and CDR2 loops are LGHNA and YNFKEQ. The CDR3 measures 14 amino acids from cysteine to phenylalanine. Solely the CDR3 DNA is kept, with 42 bases framed from the first base. The method behind the library was the immunoSEQ multiplex PCR assay. For the multiplex PCR, a mixture combining 60 forward primers for TCR Vbeta segments and 13 reverse primers for TCR Jbeta segments was used. The CDR3 region of rearranged TCR beta genes was amplified from genomic DNA by a multiplex PCR assay. On the Illumina HiSeq System, the amplified TCR beta libraries were sequenced as 87-base-pair reads. Concerning the study's data processing: A later analysis counted about 82 million unique TCR beta chains across the 666 repertoires, and some 11 million of these chains were shared by at least two donors. Raw reads were error-corrected and collapsed into unique sequences with a nearest-neighbor algorithm that merged closely related sequences to remove PCR and sequencing errors. CDR3 sequences were aligned to IMGT reference sequences to assign V, D and J gene segments. For a sequence to be retained, a match of at least six nucleotides to both a V gene segment and a J gene segment was required. A rearrangement was called productive if the CDR3 had no stop codons and remained in frame with V and J, and every other rearrangement was called non-productive. Following IMGT convention, CDR3 was defined as the stretch from the second conserved V-encoded cysteine to the conserved J-encoded phenylalanine. Sequences without an unambiguous match to a single V gene segment were excluded from the earlier analysis of 450 to 750 of the donors. In an earlier analysis of approximately 550 of the donors, V segments were called functional above 56.7% productive rearrangements and were called segregating when the between-donor standard deviation exceeded 5%. To diagnose cytomegalovirus status from the catalog of TCR beta chain sequences, a statistical classification framework was built. In a later analysis, V and J genes were assigned by comparing TCR nucleotide sequences against IMGT/GENE-DB human TR gene sequences. In a later analysis, CDR3 sequences and most-parsimonious VDJ recombination scenarios were assigned using the TCRdist pipeline. A later analysis defined each TCR beta chain by its CDR3 amino acid sequence plus V-gene family, and excluded reads lacking a unique V-gene family. A later analysis removed 500 to 650 highly shared, low-generation-probability nucleotide sequences to deal with suspected cross-contamination and a sequencing artifact. In a later analysis, a clonal expansion index was calculated for each public chain from normalized within-repertoire ranks of inferred template counts. A later analysis computed generation probabilities with a VDJ recombination model fitted to out-of-frame rearrangements, and checked the results against IGoR. In a later analysis, TCR-TCR, TCR-HLA and TCR-CMV co-occurrence was scored with hypergeometric tests, and a repertoire-size bias correction was applied to TCR pairs. In a later analysis, false discovery rates were estimated by permuting HLA or CMV assignments 20 times. In a later analysis, co-occurring TCRs were grouped with DBSCAN, and TCRdist sequence similarity was added when clustering was performed within HLA-allele-positive subsets. For co-occurrence clustering, repertoires with fewer than 30,000 or more than 120,000 public chains were excluded, along with five repertoires with anomalous nucleotide sharing. TCRdb carries this immuneACCESS record with in-frame sequences only. Its versions omit some clonotypes, under half of them owing to an unresolved V gene in the studies checked, with the rest unexplained. The D gene and trimming were derived from the DNA, and the V and J assignments and clone size from that table. Present in this sample are more than 150,000 clones, roughly four fifths of which were seen just once. The ten largest clones capture roughly 1.5% of the sample.

The sequence was collected from a man aged 50-59 years in good health and CMV-seronegative. The sequence is built from TRBV4-2 and TRBJ2-7, with TRBD1 as a weak D call on 5 bases. The sequenced material came from PBMCs. The CDR3 protein is CASSQEGGAREQYF. Here is the DNA: TGTGCCAGCAGCCAAGAGGGTGGGGCACGCGAGCAGTACTTC.